The source of this T cell receptor (beta chain) is a study of CD8 T cells in ankylosing spondylitis. Findings and limits, study-wide: A TCR beta motif made of 7 to 9 highly homologous variants seemed typical of ankylosing spondylitis blood. Disease-linked clones reportedly showed significant enrichment in matched ankylosing spondylitis synovial fluid.

Worth noting for this clonotype: Its antigen is not known.

Quantitative 5'-RACE with molecular barcodes produced the TCR beta libraries. TCRdb called the 5' RACE reads again in MiXCR, with one record for every CDR3 protein. The profile shows 700,000 to 850,000 distinct CDR3 sequences, about 11% of them singletons. This CDR3 is 16 amino acids long. Deletions cut 3 bases from V and 9 bases from J, with 22 bases between. Germline V CDR1 and CDR2: SGHNT, YYREEE (reference sequence). Sequenced sample: blood, either unsorted or a sorted T cell fraction (not recorded which). The V and J genes are TRBV5-4 and TRBJ2-4; D could derive from TRBD1 or TRBD2 (6 bases each). The origin of this receptor is a male donor with ankylosing spondylitis. The CDR3 here is CASSYPRGQGRFIQYF. The CDR3 DNA reads TGTGCCAGCAGCTACCCGCGGGGACAAGGGAGGTTCATTCAGTACTTC.